This T cell receptor (beta chain) appears in the sequencing data of a study of TIL therapy for anti-PD-1-resistant metastatic lung cancer. About the research overall: Patients then received nivolumab; progressors got lymphodepletion, TIL and IL-2.

Sequencing used immunoSEQ v3. Sequencing used immunoSEQ multiplex PCR; TCRdb keeps in-frame clones, though not all of them. The table shows nearly 15,000 clones, with 86% occurring only once. The V end lost 3 bases, the J end lost 1 base, and 4 bases lay between the germline ends. The CDR3 runs 13 residues. Per germline, CDR1 SNHLY and CDR2 FYNNEI. Regarding this clone: No antigen is known for it.

This sample's time point: pre-treatment sample, taken before nivolumab and TIL therapy. Study observations and caveats: After infusion, TIL clonotypes partly replaced peripheral T cells and declined over months.

The TCR originated in a person between 30 and 80 years old with non-small cell lung cancer. The gene calls are TRBV2 and TRBJ1-3; D unresolved. Sequencing used blood, obtained at baseline. The CDR3 region is CASSDRSGNTIYF. CDR3 DNA: TGTGCCAGCAGTGACAGGTCTGGAAACACCATATATTTT.